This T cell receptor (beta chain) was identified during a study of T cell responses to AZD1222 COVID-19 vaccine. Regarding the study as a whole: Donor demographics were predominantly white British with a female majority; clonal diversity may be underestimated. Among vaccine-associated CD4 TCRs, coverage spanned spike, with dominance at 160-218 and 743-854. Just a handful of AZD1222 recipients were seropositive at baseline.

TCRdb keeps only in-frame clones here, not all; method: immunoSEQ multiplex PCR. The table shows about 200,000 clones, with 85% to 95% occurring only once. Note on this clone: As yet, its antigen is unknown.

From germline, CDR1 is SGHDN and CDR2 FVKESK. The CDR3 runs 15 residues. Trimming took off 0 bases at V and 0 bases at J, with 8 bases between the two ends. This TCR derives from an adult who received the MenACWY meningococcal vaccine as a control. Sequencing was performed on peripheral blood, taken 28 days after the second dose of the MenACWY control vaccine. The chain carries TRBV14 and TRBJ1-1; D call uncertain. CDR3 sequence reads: CASSQDQRMNTEAFF. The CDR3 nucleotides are TGTGCCAGCAGCCAAGATCAGAGGATGAACACTGAAGCTTTCTTT.